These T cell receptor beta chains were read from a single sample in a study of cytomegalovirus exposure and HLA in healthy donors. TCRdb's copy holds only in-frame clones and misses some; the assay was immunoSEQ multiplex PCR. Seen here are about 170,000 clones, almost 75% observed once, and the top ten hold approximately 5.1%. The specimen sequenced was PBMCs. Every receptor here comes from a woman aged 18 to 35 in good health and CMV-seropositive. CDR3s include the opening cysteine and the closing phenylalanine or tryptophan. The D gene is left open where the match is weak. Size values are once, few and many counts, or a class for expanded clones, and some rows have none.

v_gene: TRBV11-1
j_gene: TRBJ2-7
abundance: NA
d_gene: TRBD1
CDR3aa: CASSAQGTRQGLEQYF
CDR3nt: TGTGCCAGCAGCGCGCAAGGCACCAGACAGGGGCTCGAGCAGTACTTC

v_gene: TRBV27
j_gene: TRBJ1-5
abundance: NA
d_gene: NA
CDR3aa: CATTPPGENQPQHF
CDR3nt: TGTGCCACCACACCCCCAGGCGAAAATCAGCCCCAGCATTTT

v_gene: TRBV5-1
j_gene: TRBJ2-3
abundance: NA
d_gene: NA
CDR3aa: CASSFTDFTDTQYF
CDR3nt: TGCGCCAGCAGCTTCACGGACTTCACAGATACGCAGTATTTT

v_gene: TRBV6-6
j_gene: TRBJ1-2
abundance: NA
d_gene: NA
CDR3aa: CASSPDSKDYTF
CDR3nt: TGTGCCAGCAGTCCTGATAGCAAGGACTACACCTTC

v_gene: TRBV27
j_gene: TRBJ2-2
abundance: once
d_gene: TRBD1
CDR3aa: CAIRDRATGELFF
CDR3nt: TGTGCCATCCGGGACAGGGCCACCGGGGAGCTGTTTTTT

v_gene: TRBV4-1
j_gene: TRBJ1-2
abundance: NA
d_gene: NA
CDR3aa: CASSQDRGDRTF
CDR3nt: TGCGCCAGCAGCCAAGATCGGGGGGATAGGACCTTC

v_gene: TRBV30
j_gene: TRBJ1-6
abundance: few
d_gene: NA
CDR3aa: CAWSPGFEHSPLHF
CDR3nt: TGTGCCTGGAGTCCAGGCTTCGAGCATTCACCCCTCCACTTT

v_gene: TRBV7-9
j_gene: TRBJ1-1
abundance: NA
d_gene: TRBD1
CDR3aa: CASSLPGQGAEETFF
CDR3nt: TGTGCCAGCAGCTTACCGGGACAGGGGGCAGAGGAAACTTTCTTT

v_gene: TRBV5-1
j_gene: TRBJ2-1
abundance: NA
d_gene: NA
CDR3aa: CASREDRDSAPNEQFF
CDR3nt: TGCGCCAGCAGAGAAGACCGGGACTCCGCCCCAAATGAGCAGTTCTTC

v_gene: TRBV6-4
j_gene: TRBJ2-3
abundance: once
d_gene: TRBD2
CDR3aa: CASSATSGGHTDTQYF
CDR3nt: TGTGCCAGCAGCGCTACTAGCGGGGGGCACACAGATACGCAGTATTTT

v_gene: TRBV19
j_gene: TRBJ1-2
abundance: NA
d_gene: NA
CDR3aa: CATKRQGAQDDHYGYTF
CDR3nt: TGTGCCACCAAACGGCAAGGAGCACAAGACGATCACTATGGCTACACCTTC

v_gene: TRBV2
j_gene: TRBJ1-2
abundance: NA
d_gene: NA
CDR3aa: CASSERDYGYTF
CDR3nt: TGTGCCAGCAGCGAGAGAGACTATGGCTACACCTTC

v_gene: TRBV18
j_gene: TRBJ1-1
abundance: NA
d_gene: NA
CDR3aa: CASSPRQDTEAFF
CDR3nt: TGTGCCAGCTCACCACGACAGGACACTGAAGCTTTCTTT

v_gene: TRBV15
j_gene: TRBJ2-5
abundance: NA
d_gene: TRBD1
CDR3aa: CATSRDRVQETQYF
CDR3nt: TGTGCCACCAGCAGGGACAGGGTTCAAGAGACCCAGTACTTC

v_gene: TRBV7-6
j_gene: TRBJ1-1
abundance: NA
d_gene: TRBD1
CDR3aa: CASSLTTGGNTEAFF
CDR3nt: TGTGCCAGCAGCTTAACGACAGGGGGGAACACTGAAGCTTTCTTT

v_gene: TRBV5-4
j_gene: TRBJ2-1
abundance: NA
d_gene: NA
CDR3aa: CASSLGIDRQSNEQFF
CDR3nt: TGTGCCAGCAGCTTGGGCATCGACCGACAGAGTAATGAGCAGTTCTTC

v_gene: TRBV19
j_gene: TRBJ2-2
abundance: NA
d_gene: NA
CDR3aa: CATKAADSTGELFF
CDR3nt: TGTGCCACTAAGGCAGCGGATAGTACCGGGGAGCTGTTTTTT

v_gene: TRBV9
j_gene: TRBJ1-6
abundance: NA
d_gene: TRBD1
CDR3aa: CASSVAQGNSPLHF
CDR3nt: TGTGCCAGCAGCGTAGCACAGGGGAATTCACCCCTCCACTTT

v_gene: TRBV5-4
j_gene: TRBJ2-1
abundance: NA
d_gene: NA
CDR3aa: CASSPQDAGLGFF
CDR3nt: TGTGCCAGCAGCCCACAGGACGCAGGTTTAGGTTTCTTC

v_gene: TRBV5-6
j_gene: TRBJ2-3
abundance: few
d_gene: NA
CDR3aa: CASSQPGYSTDTQYF
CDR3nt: TGTGCCAGCAGCCAACCAGGATATAGCACAGATACGCAGTATTTT

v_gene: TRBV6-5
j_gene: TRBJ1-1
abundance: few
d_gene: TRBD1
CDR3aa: CASTKRGQIEAFF
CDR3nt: TGTGCCAGCACCAAACGGGGACAGATTGAAGCTTTCTTT

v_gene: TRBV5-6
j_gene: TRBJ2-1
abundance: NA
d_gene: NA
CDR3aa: CASSLWTDNEQFF
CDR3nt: TGTGCCAGCAGCTTGTGGACAGACAATGAGCAGTTCTTC

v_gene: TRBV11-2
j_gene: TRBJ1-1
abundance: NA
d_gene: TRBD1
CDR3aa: CASSLVSQGGTEAFF
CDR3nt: TGTGCCAGCAGCTTAGTCAGCCAGGGGGGCACTGAAGCTTTCTTT

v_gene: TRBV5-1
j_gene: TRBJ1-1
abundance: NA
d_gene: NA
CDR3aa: CASAMITGGHTEAFF
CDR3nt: TGCGCCAGCGCTATGATTACGGGGGGACACACTGAAGCTTTCTTT

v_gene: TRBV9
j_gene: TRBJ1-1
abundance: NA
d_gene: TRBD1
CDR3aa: CASSGQGAAFF
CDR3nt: TGTGCCAGCAGCGGACAGGGGGCCGCTTTCTTT

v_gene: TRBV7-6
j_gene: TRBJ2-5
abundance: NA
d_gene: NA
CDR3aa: CASSFQGWEQYF
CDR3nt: TGTGCCAGCAGCTTTCAGGGGTGGGAGCAGTACTTC

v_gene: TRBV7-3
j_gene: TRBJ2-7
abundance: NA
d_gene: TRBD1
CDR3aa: CASSLGTGPYEQYF
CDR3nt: TGTGCCAGCAGCTTAGGGACAGGGCCCTACGAGCAGTACTTC

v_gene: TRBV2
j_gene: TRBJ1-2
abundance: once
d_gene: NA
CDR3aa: CASSTPGQNPYGYTF
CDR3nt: TGTGCCAGCAGTACACCGGGTCAAAACCCCTATGGCTACACCTTC

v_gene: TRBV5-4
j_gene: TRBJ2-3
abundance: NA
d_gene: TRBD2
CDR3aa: CASSAAGGSTDTQYF
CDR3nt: TGTGCCAGCAGCGCTGCGGGGGGGAGCACAGATACGCAGTATTTT

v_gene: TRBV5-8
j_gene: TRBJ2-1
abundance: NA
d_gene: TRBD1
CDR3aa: CASSLRSDRVGDEQFF
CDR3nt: TGTGCCAGCAGCTTACGTTCGGACAGGGTAGGGGATGAGCAGTTCTTC

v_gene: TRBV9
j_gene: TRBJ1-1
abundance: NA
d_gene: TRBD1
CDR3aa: CASSETGGNTEAFF
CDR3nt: TGTGCCAGCAGCGAAACAGGGGGGAACACTGAAGCTTTCTTT

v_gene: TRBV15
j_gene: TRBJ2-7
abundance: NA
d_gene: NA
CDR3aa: CATSRPGGTTLYEQYF
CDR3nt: TGTGCCACCAGCAGACCTGGTGGGACAACCCTCTACGAGCAGTACTTC

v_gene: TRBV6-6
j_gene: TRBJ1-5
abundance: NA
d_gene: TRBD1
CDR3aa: CASSLTGSDQPQHF
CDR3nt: TGTGCCAGCAGTCTGACAGGGAGCGATCAGCCCCAGCATTTT

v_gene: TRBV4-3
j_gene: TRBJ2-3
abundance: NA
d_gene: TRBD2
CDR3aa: CASSQEASGGVRDTQYF
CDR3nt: TGCGCCAGCAGCCAAGAGGCGAGCGGGGGGGTTCGAGATACGCAGTATTTT

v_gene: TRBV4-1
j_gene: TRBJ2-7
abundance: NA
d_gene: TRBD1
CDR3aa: CASSQDDGTGSDEQYF
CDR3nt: TGCGCCAGCAGCCAAGATGACGGGACAGGGAGTGACGAGCAGTACTTC

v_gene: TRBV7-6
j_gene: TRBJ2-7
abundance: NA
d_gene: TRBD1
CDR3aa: CASQPGTGAYEQYF
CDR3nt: TGTGCCAGCCAACCCGGGACAGGGGCCTACGAGCAGTACTTC

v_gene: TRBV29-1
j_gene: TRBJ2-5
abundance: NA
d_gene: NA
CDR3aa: CSVQAGPQETQYF
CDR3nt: TGCAGCGTTCAGGCAGGCCCACAAGAGACCCAGTACTTC

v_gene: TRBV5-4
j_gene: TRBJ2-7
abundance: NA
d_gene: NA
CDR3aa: CASSSLGGGYEQYF
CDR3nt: TGTGCCAGCAGCTCCCTCGGGGGAGGCTACGAGCAGTACTTC

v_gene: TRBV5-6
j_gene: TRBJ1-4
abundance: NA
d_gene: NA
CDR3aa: CASSSTGTWKKLFF
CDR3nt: TGTGCCAGCAGCTCCACCGGGACATGGAAAAAACTGTTTTTT

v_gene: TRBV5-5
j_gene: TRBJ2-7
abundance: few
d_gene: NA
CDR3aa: CASSLAGIPHEQYF
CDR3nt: TGTGCCAGCAGCTTGGCTGGCATCCCCCACGAGCAGTACTTC

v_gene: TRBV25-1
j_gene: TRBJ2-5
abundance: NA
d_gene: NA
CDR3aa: CASSDRDWETQYF
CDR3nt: TGTGCCAGCAGTGACAGGGACTGGGAGACCCAGTACTTC

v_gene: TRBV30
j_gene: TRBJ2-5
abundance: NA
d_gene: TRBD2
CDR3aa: CAWELGLAGKTQYF
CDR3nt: TGTGCCTGGGAACTAGGACTAGCGGGGAAGACCCAGTACTTC

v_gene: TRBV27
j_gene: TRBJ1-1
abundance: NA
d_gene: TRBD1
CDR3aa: CASKGGQRWNTEAFF
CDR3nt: TGTGCCAGCAAAGGGGGCCAGAGATGGAACACTGAAGCTTTCTTT

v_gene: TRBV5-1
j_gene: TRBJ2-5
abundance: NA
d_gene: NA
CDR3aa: CASSPRDNQETQYF
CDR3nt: TGCGCCAGCAGCCCCCGGGACAACCAAGAGACCCAGTACTTC

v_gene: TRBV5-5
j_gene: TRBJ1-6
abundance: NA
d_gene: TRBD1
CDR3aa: CASTGQDNSPLHF
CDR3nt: TGTGCCAGCACGGGACAGGATAATTCACCCCTCCACTTT

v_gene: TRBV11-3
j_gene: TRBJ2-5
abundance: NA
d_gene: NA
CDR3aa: CASSLTPSSETQYF
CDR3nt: TGTGCCAGCAGCTTAACCCCCAGTTCCGAGACCCAGTACTTC

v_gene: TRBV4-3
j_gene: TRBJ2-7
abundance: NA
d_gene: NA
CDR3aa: CASSQDPRGHEQYF
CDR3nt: TGCGCCAGCAGCCAAGACCCAAGGGGCCACGAGCAGTACTTC

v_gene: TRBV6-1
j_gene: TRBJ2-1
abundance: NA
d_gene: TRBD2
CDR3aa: CASSDPSGGTYNEQFF
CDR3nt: TGTGCCAGCAGTGACCCTAGCGGGGGTACCTACAATGAGCAGTTCTTC

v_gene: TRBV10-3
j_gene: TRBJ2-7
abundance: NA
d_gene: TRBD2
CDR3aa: CAISESRLSGSYGQYF
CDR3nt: TGTGCCATCAGTGAGTCCAGACTAAGCGGGAGTTATGGGCAGTACTTC

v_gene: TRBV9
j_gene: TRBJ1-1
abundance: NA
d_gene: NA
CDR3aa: CASSVAGNTEAFF
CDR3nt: TGTGCCAGCAGCGTAGCAGGGAACACTGAAGCTTTCTTT

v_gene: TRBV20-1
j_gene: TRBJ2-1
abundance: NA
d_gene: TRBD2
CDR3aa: CSAGRWEQFF
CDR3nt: TGCAGTGCCGGGAGGTGGGAGCAGTTCTTC

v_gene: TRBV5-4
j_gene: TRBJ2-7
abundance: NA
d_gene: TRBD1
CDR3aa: CASSPGQGGYEQYF
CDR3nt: TGTGCCAGCAGCCCGGGACAGGGTGGCTACGAGCAGTACTTC

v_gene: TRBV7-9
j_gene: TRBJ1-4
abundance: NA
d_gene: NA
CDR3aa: CASSPLGRADEKLFF
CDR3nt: TGTGCCAGCAGCCCCCTTGGCAGGGCAGATGAAAAACTGTTTTTT

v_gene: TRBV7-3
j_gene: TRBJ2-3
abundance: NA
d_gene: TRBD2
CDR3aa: CASSPSLADTQYF
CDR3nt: TGTGCCAGCAGCCCCTCACTAGCGGATACGCAGTATTTT

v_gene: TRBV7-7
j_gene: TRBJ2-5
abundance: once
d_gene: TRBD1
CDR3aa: CASSSGTGTQETQYF
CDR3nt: TGTGCTAGCAGCTCCGGGACAGGTACTCAAGAGACCCAGTACTTC

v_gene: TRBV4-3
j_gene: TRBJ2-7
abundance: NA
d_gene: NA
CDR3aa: CASSQASSYEQYF
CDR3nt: TGCGCCAGCAGCCAAGCCTCCTCCTACGAGCAGTACTTC

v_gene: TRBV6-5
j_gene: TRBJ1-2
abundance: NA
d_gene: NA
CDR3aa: CASSYGGGPGYTF
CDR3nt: TGTGCCAGCAGTTACGGGGGAGGCCCTGGCTACACCTTC

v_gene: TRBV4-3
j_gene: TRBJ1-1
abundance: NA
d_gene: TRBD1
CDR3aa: CASSQGPGQLTRVGNTEAFF
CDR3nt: TGCGCCAGCAGCCAGGGACCGGGACAGTTAACCCGGGTCGGGAACACTGAAGCTTTCTTT

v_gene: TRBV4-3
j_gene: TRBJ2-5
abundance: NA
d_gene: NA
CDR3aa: CASSQDRGGQETQYF
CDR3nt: TGCGCCAGCAGCCAAGACAGGGGAGGGCAAGAGACCCAGTACTTC